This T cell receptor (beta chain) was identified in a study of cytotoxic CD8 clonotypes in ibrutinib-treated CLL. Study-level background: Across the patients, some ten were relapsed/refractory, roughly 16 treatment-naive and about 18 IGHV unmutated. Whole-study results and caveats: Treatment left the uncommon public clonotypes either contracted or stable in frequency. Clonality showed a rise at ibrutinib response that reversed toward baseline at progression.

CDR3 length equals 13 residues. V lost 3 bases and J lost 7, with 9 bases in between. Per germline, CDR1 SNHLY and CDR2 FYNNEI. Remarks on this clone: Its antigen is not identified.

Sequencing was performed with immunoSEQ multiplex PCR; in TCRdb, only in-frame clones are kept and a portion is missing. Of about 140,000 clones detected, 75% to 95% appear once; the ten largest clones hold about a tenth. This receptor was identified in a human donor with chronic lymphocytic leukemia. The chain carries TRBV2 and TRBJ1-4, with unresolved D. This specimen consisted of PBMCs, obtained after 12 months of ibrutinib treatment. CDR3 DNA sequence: TGTGCCAGCAGTGATTCGGCGGTTGAAAAACTGTTTTTT. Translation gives CASSDSAVEKLFF.